What follows are 23 T cell receptor beta chains derived from one specimen sequenced in a study of CD8+ T cells in alopecia areata. RNA extraction was followed by reverse transcription into cDNA, which acted as the sequencing template. Produced via immunoSEQ multiplex PCR; TCRdb's table is partial and in-frame only. This table has about 99,000 clones, 55% appearing once. The specimen sequenced was CD4+ T cells sorted from blood. The receptors were sampled from a human donor in good health.

J is TRBJ2-3 and V is TRBV5-1; 10 bases fit TRBD1. This CDR3 contains 16 residues. The junction had 5 bases not matched to a gene; V was cut back by 0 bases and J by 4 bases. Germline V lookup: CDR1 SGHRS, CDR2 YFSETQ. The CDR3 spells CASSLGRQGAADTQYF. The DNA for the CDR3 is TGCGCCAGCAGCTTGGGCCGACAGGGGGCTGCAGATACGCAGTATTTT.

V and J are TRBV7-8 and TRBJ1-6, with 8 bases fitting TRBD1. CDR3 length: 18 residues. V lost 0 bases and J lost 8; bases outside the gene matches: 12. Germline V gene data show CDR1 as SGHVS and CDR2 as FQNEAQ. The CDR3 DNA reads as TGTGCCAGCAGCTTAGCCGCAAGGGCGGACAGGGTACATTCACCCCTCCACTTT. Its protein is CASSLAARADRVHSPLHF. The full variable domain, with the rest looked up from reference TRBV7-8 and TRBJ1-6, is GAGVSQSPRYKVAKRGQDVALRCDPISGHVSLFWYQQALGQGPEFLTYFQNEAQLDKSGLPSDRFFAERPEGSVSTLKIQRTQQEDSAVYLCASSLAARADRVHSPLHFGNGTRLTVT.

The chain couples TRBV7-9 to TRBJ1-1; D might be TRBD1 (6 bases). Per the germline V gene, CDR1 is SEHNR and CDR2 is FQNEAQ (reference sequence). The CDR3 length is 13 residues. Between the trimmed V and J ends, which lost 2 bases and 5 bases, there was a span of 9 bases. CDR3 amino acids: CASSLQGRTEAFF. CDR3 nucleotide sequence: TGTGCCAGCAGCTTACAGGGGAGGACTGAAGCTTTCTTT.

The chain links TRBV5-4 to TRBJ2-2; 7 nucleotides line up with TRBD2. CDR3 length: 16 amino acids. J was trimmed by 5 bases and V by 0 bases; bases with no gene match: 7. Germline CDR1 and CDR2: SGHNT and YYREEE (reference sequence). The CDR3 DNA sequence: TGTGCCAGCAGCTTGGCCGCAGGGAGGGCGACCGGGGAGCTGTTTTTT. Its translation is CASSLAAGRATGELFF.

The chain joins TRBV7-2 to TRBJ2-1; D unresolved. The V gene lost 1 base and the J gene lost 4 bases, with 5 bases spanning the gap. From germline, CDR1 is SGHTA and CDR2 FQGNSA. The CDR3 consists of 13 residues. This CDR3 reads CASSLVQYNEQFF. The DNA of the CDR3 is TGTGCCAGCAGCTTAGTACAGTACAATGAGCAGTTCTTC.

This clone came up a few times. The chain links TRBV6-1 to TRBJ2-3; 9 bases agree with TRBD1. Trimming removed 7 bases from V and 1 base from J; junction bases left unmatched: 6. Germline V gives CDR1 MNHNS, CDR2 SASEGT. The CDR3 totals 15 residues. As DNA, the CDR3 is TGTGCCAGCAATGCAAGGACAGGGGGCACAGATACGCAGTATTTT. Its translation: CASNARTGGTDTQYF.

The rearrangement uses TRBV29-1 and TRBJ2-1; 12 bases match TRBD2. Germline trimming cut 7 bases from V and 13 bases from J; bases unmatched to any gene: 8. This CDR3 comprises 12 residues. Per the germline V gene, CDR1 is SQVTM and CDR2 is ANQGSEA. CDR3 in amino acids: CSARTSGDSQFF. Here the CDR3 DNA reads TGCAGCGCACGGACTAGCGGGGATTCTCAGTTCTTC.

This chain uses TRBV6-1 with TRBJ2-7, with 9 positions matching TRBD2. The trim removed 5 bases at V and 1 base at J, leaving 3 bases unmatched. This CDR3 has 14 amino acids. Germline CDR1 is MNHNS and CDR2 is SASEGT. The CDR3: CASSTTSGSYEQYF. The CDR3 region has the DNA TGTGCCAGCAGTACGACTAGCGGATCCTACGAGCAGTACTTC.

This clone showed up many times. This chain connects TRBV7-9 to TRBJ1-2; possible D gene TRBD1, 6 bases. The CDR3 has 15 residues. From germline, CDR1 is SEHNR and CDR2 FQNEAQ (reference sequence). The germline V and J ends were trimmed by 1 base and 5 bases, with 14 bases remaining between them. CDR3 loop: CASSLGVAGEYGYTF. The DNA of the CDR3 is TGTGCCAGCAGCTTAGGAGTAGCAGGGGAGTATGGCTACACCTTC.

This rearrangement joins TRBV6-6 to TRBJ2-7, with no clear D. The CDR3 consists of 12 residues. Germline V CDR1 and CDR2: MNHNY, SVGAGI (reference sequence). With 6 bases removed from V and 3 bases from J, the gap between germline ends came to 9 bases. The CDR3 coding sequence is TGTGCCAGCAGCCCCTCGAACTACGAGCAGTACTTC. This encodes CASSPSNYEQYF.

This chain joins TRBV10-3 and TRBJ2-7, with unresolved D. V lost 0 bases and J lost 6, with 12 bases in between. The germline CDR1 and CDR2 sequences are ENHRY and SYGVKD. This CDR3 is 14 amino acids long. The CDR3 nucleotides read TGTGCCATCAGTGAGTCAGTAGGAACCGGCGAGCAGTACTTC. It yields the protein CAISESVGTGEQYF.

The chain couples TRBV9 to TRBJ2-6; D uncertain. Trimming cost V 4 bases and J 0 bases, with 5 bases left between them. The germline V gene encodes CDR1 SGDLS and CDR2 YYNGEE. This CDR3 spans 14 amino acids. The DNA of the CDR3 is TGTGCCAGCAGCCCGTACTCTGGGGCCAACGTCCTGACTTTC. This sequence encodes CASSPYSGANVLTF.

The chain uses TRBV6-6 and TRBJ2-3, with D perhaps given as TRBD1 or TRBD2 (5 bases each). Between the trimmed V and J ends, which lost 5 bases and 2 bases, there was a span of 11 bases. The CDR3 sequence is 14 residues long. Germline loops: CDR1 MNHNY, CDR2 SVGAGI (reference sequence). The chain's CDR3 is CASSPVGVTDTQYF. CDR3 bases: TGTGCCAGCAGTCCAGTGGGGGTCACAGATACGCAGTATTTT.

The chain has TRBV25-1 and TRBJ1-1, with 7 bases aligning to TRBD1. Germline values: CDR1 MGHDK, CDR2 SYGVNS. The CDR3 has 15 residues. The V and J ends lost 4 bases and 4 bases, in that order; junction bases with no gene match: 9. The CDR3 sequence is CASSGRQGVGTEAFF. DNA of the CDR3: TGTGCCAGCAGTGGACGACAGGGAGTAGGCACTGAAGCTTTCTTT.

The sample holds a few counts of this clone. This chain's CDR3 is CASSFRAAWTSAKVQFF. CDR3 DNA sequence: TGTGCCAGCAGTTTTCGGGCAGCCTGGACTAGCGCAAAAGTGCAGTTCTTC. The gene calls are TRBV28 and TRBJ2-1; 9 nucleotides match TRBD2. The CDR3 consists of 17 residues. Germline V gene lookup returns CDR1 MDHEN and CDR2 SYDVKM. The V and J ends lost 3 bases and 12 bases, in that order; junction bases with no gene match: 18. The full variable domain, in which reference TRBV28 and TRBJ2-1 provide the parts outside the CDR3, is DVKVTQSSRYLVKRTGEKVFLECVQDMDHENMFWYRQDPGLGLRLIYFSYDVKMKEKGDIPEGYSVSREKKERFSLILESASTNQTSMYLCASSFRAAWTSAKVQFFGPGTRLTVL.

This chain connects TRBV19 to TRBJ1-5; D may be TRBD1 (5 bases). Trimming stripped 8 bases from V and 2 bases from J, with 7 bases between. The length of the CDR3 is 12 residues. Germline lookup yields CDR1 LNHDA and CDR2 SQIVND (reference sequence). CDR3 in amino acids: CASQQGNQPQHF. DNA for the CDR3: TGTGCCAGTCAACAGGGCAATCAGCCCCAGCATTTT. The full variable domain, with the rest looked up from reference TRBV19 and TRBJ1-5, is DGGITQSPKYLFRKEGQNVTLSCEQNLNHDAMYWYRQDPGQGLRLIYYSQIVNDFQKGDIAEGYSVSREKKESFPLTVTSAQKNPTAFYLCASQQGNQPQHFGDGTRLSIL.

The chain combines TRBV5-1 with TRBJ2-7; 7 nucleotides agree with TRBD1. Germline CDR1 is SGHRS and CDR2 is YFSETQ. J was trimmed by 0 bases and V by 4 bases; bases with no gene match: 7. The CDR3 loop spans 15 amino acids. This CDR3 is CASSARDRLSYEQYF. DNA of the CDR3: TGCGCCAGCAGCGCCAGGGACAGACTCTCCTACGAGCAGTACTTC. The full variable domain, in which reference TRBV5-1 and TRBJ2-7 provide the parts outside the CDR3, is KAGVTQTPRYLIKTRGQQVTLSCSPISGHRSVSWYQQTPGQGLQFLFEYFSETQRNKGNFPGRFSGRQFSNSRSEMNVSTLELGDSALYLCASSARDRLSYEQYFGPGTRLTVT.

V and J are TRBV2 and TRBJ2-5, with a tentative D call TRBD2 (5 bases). V shed 4 bases and J shed 7 bases, with 13 bases lying between them. The CDR3 has 13 residues. Germline CDR1 is SNHLY and CDR2 is FYNNEI. CDR3 residues: CASSVEALGTQYF. The CDR3 DNA sequence: TGTGCCAGCAGTGTGGAGGCACTGGGGACCCAGTACTTC.

There are a few counts of this clone. V usage is TRBV2 and J usage is TRBJ1-5; D may be TRBD1 (6 bases). V shed 4 bases and J shed 5 bases, with 18 bases lying between them. Germline V gene sequence: CDR1 SNHLY, CDR2 FYNNEI. The CDR3 is made up of 16 amino acids. The DNA for the CDR3 is TGTGCCAGCAGTGTGGGCAGGGGTAGAGGCTATCAGCCCCAGCATTTT. Residues: CASSVGRGRGYQPQHF.

The V and J genes are TRBV12-5 and TRBJ1-1, with a tentative D call TRBD1 (5 bases). The V gene lost 3 bases and the J gene lost 0 bases, with 14 bases spanning the gap. Germline CDR1 LGHNT, CDR2 FRNRAP. This CDR3 spans 16 amino acids. Written as DNA, the CDR3 is TGTGCTAGTGGTTTCGACAGATTACCGGTGAACACTGAAGCTTTCTTT. Protein sequence: CASGFDRLPVNTEAFF.

This sequence joins TRBV7-3 and TRBJ2-5, with 7 nucleotides matching TRBD2. J was trimmed by 5 bases and V by 3 bases; bases with no gene match: 6. The CDR3 covers 14 residues. The germline CDR1 and CDR2 sequences are SGHTA and FQGTGA. The CDR3 sequence: CASSFLAGVETQYF. CDR3 nucleotide sequence: TGTGCCAGCAGCTTTCTCGCGGGGGTGGAGACCCAGTACTTC.

There are many counts of this clone. J is TRBJ1-1 and V is TRBV18; no reliable D call. Trimming stripped 1 base from V and 1 base from J, with 7 bases between. Looked up from germline, CDR1 is KGHSH and CDR2 is LQKENI. CDR3 length equals 14 residues. CDR3 coding DNA: TGTGCCAGCTCACCACAGGGCTCGAACACTGAAGCTTTCTTT. Residues: CASSPQGSNTEAFF.

This clone appeared a few times. The chain combines TRBV7-2 with TRBJ2-7; no clear D. The CDR3 contains 12 residues. CDR1 SGHTA and CDR2 FQGNSA come from the germline V gene. Deletions cut 2 bases from V and 7 bases from J, with 9 bases between. The CDR3, as DNA: TGTGCCAGCAGCTTAACGACGCGGGAGCAGTACTTC. This translates into CASSLTTREQYF.